This section outlines one T cell receptor beta chain sequence together with its context. Its target is not known. The sample originates from a study of PD-L1 blockade in urothelial cancer. Study information: The patients' atezolizumab therapy, 1,200 mg intravenously every 3 weeks, started around 2014. The study recovered a median of about 150,000 T cells per blood sample.

Measured with immunoSEQ multiplex PCR; TCRdb has only the in-frame clones, and not every one. The sample lists tens of thousands of clones, 84% occurring once. General study points: Clones that were tumor-associated expanded more in the blood of durable-benefit patients at 3 weeks.

V lost 5 bases and J lost 5; bases outside the gene matches: 9. From germline, CDR1 is SGHNT and CDR2 YYREEE (reference sequence). This CDR3 is 15 amino acids long. The time point here: pretreatment peripheral blood. This clonotype was sampled from a man in his 60s with urothelial cancer. Here the sequenced sample was PBMCs, taken around atezolizumab (anti-PD-L1) treatment. V usage is TRBV5-4 and J usage is TRBJ1-4; 7 positions match TRBD1. CDR3 residues: CASRPRDSHNEKLFF. CDR3 DNA: TGTGCCAGCAGGCCGCGGGACAGTCACAATGAAAAACTGTTTTTT.